These 28 T cell receptor beta chains originate from one sample sequenced in a study of healthy donors' naive CD4 and CD8 T cells. Starting from approximately 500 ng of total RNA, TCR libraries were made with linear amplification. MiXCR, run by TCRdb on the reads, gives a single entry per CDR3 protein. The sample consists of 150,000 to 200,000 distinct CDR3 sequences, 65% to 75% of them appearing once. The sequencing input was naive CD4+ and CD8+ T cells sorted from blood, pooled from several donors. These receptors came from a pool of human donors in good health; the sample pools cells from several healthy donors.

This chain links TRBV27 with TRBJ2-7; D remains unclear. V was pared by 7 bases and J by 2 bases, with 18 bases between. CDR1 MNHEY and CDR2 SMNVEV come from the germline V gene (reference sequence). The CDR3 loop spans 15 amino acids. CDR3 loop: CASKVSNSGPYEQYF. The CDR3 coding sequence is TGTGCCAGCAAAGTATCAAATTCGGGCCCCTACGAGCAGTACTTC.

Turning to this clonotype: Its ends do not fully match the called genes, so a read error is possible. The chain carries TRBV6-5 and TRBJ1-1, with D possibly being TRBD1 (5 bases). This CDR3 spans 16 amino acids. Per the germline V gene, CDR1 is MNHEY and CDR2 is SVGAGI. CDR3 DNA sequence: TGTGCCAGCAGTTCCGGAGGAGGGGCAGCGAGCACTGAGGCTTTCTTT. This translates into CASSSGGGAASTEAFF.

This chain links TRBV11-2 with TRBJ2-3, with a weak D call TRBD1 (5 bases). This CDR3 spans 16 amino acids. Trimming removed 1 base from V and 1 base from J, with 12 bases in between. Germline lookup yields CDR1 SGHAT and CDR2 FQNNGV. The CDR3 loop is CASSLVTRDGTDTQYF. The CDR3 bases are TGTGCCAGCAGCTTAGTAACCAGGGATGGCACAGATACGCAGTATTTT.

The rearrangement joins TRBV6-6 to TRBJ2-7; 11 bases are shared with TRBD2. Germline-derived CDR1 and CDR2 are MNHNY and SVGAGI (reference sequence). Losses at the gene ends were 4 bases for V and 3 bases for J; bases not matched to a gene: 2. The CDR3 spans 14 residues. CDR3 in amino acids: CASSWGTSGYEQYF. Here the CDR3 DNA reads TGTGCCAGCAGTTGGGGGACTAGCGGCTACGAGCAGTACTTC.

V and J are TRBV29-1 and TRBJ2-6, with TRBD1 matching over 7 bases. V shed 1 base, J shed 4 bases, and the junction held 7 bases outside the gene matches. Looked up from germline, CDR1 is SQVTM and CDR2 is ANQGSEA. This CDR3 contains 16 residues. The CDR3 DNA reads as TGCAGCGTTGAAGGGCGACAGGGTCCCGGGGCCAACGTCCTGACTTTC. Translation: CSVEGRQGPGANVLTF. The full variable domain, rest sourced from reference TRBV29-1 and TRBJ2-6, is SAVISQKPSRDICQRGTSLTIQCQVDSQVTMMFWYRQQPGQSLTLIATANQGSEATYESGFVIDKFPISRPNLTFSTLTVSNMSPEDSSIYLCSVEGRQGPGANVLTFGAGSRLTVL.

J is TRBJ2-7 and V is TRBV27; possible D gene TRBD2, 6 bases. Germline V gives CDR1 MNHEY, CDR2 SMNVEV (reference sequence). The CDR3 is 16 residues long. Trimming pared 2 bases from V and 6 bases from J, leaving 20 bases between. Written as DNA, the CDR3 is TGTGCCAGCAGTTTACTCGGGAGTAGCAGCCCCGTCGAGCAGTACTTC. Protein product: CASSLLGSSSPVEQYF.

J is TRBJ2-1 and V is TRBV19; D ambiguous. Trimming removed 1 base at V and 3 bases at J, with 10 bases between. The germline V gene encodes CDR1 LNHDA and CDR2 SQIVND (reference sequence). This CDR3 contains 15 residues. CDR3 bases: TGTGCCAGTAGTATAGCAGGAGATGGCTACAATGAGCAGTTCTTC. This codes for CASSIAGDGYNEQFF.

This chain uses TRBV5-4 with TRBJ2-7, with D possibly being TRBD2 (5 bases). The V gene's germline CDR1 is SGHNT and CDR2 YYREEE (reference sequence). The CDR3 extends over 12 amino acids. V was shortened by 6 bases and J by 0 bases, with 7 bases between the two germline ends. The CDR3 sequence is CASTRGSYEQYF. The CDR3 DNA reads as TGTGCCAGCACCCGGGGCTCCTACGAGCAGTACTTC. The complete variable domain, with remaining parts taken from reference TRBV5-4 and TRBJ2-7, reads ETGVTQSPTHLIKTRGQQVTLRCSSQSGHNTVSWYQQALGQGPQFIFQYYREEENGRGNFPPRFSGLQFPNYSSELNVNALELDDSALYLCASTRGSYEQYFGPGTRLTVT.

This clonotype was observed a few times. The V and J genes are TRBV20-1 and TRBJ2-7; tentative D call: TRBD2 (6 bases). Trimming cost V 1 base and J 3 bases, with 13 bases left between them. This CDR3 region has 14 residues. The germline V gene has CDR1 DFQATT and CDR2 SNEGSKA (reference sequence). The CDR3 DNA sequence: TGCAGTGCTAGAGCGAGGAGGGAAGTCTACGAGCAGTACTTC. Its translation is CSARARREVYEQYF.

The CDR3 sequence: CSARELTRSSYNEQFF. The CDR3 DNA sequence: TGCAGTGCTAGGGAGCTAACTAGAAGCTCCTACAATGAGCAGTTCTTC. J is TRBJ2-1 and V is TRBV20-1; possibly TRBD2 for D (5 bases). CDR3 size: 16 residues. Germline V gene sequence: CDR1 DFQATT, CDR2 SNEGSKA (reference sequence). Trimming pared 3 bases from V and 0 bases from J, leaving 15 bases between.

As for this clonotype: The CDR3 end shows no conserved phenylalanine or tryptophan, and so a read error is likely. The J gene is TRBJ2-5, the V gene TRBV7-8; D remains ambiguous. V gave up 0 bases and J gave up 5 bases, with 10 bases separating them. The CDR3 extends over 14 amino acids. Germline loops: CDR1 SGHVS, CDR2 FQNEAQ. CDR3 sequence: CASSLAWQSETQYL. In nucleotides, the CDR3 is TGTGCCAGCAGCTTAGCTTGGCAATCGGAGACCCAGTACCTC.

The chain joins TRBV28 to TRBJ2-3, with a tentative D call TRBD2 (6 bases). The length of the CDR3 is 13 residues. Germline V CDR1 and CDR2: MDHEN, SYDVKM. V was cut by 8 bases and J by 2 bases, with 11 bases left in between. This chain's CDR3 is CASGGPLTDTQYF. The CDR3 DNA is TGTGCCAGCGGAGGGCCGCTCACAGATACGCAGTATTTT.

This clonotype was counted a few times. The chain recombines TRBV6-5 with TRBJ2-7; 7 bases are a match to TRBD1. This CDR3 comprises 14 residues. Germline values: CDR1 MNHEY, CDR2 SVGAGI. The trim removed 3 bases at V and 4 bases at J, leaving 6 bases unmatched. For the CDR3, the DNA is TGTGCCAGCAGTTATGGGCCAGGGGGATACGAGCAGTACTTC. Translating gives CASSYGPGGYEQYF.

The gene calls are TRBV12-5 and TRBJ1-1, with D perhaps TRBD1 (5 bases). CDR1 and CDR2 (germline): LGHNT, FRNRAP. The CDR3 consists of 12 residues. The CDR3 region has the DNA TGTGCCACGGGGGGAGGCGGCACTGAAGCTTTCTTT. Its protein is CATGGGGTEAFF.

The chain links TRBV19 to TRBJ2-2; D gene unclear. Per germline, CDR1 LNHDA and CDR2 SQIVND (reference sequence). The V end was cut by 2 bases, the J end by 4 bases, with 11 bases between. CDR3 length: 15 residues. The CDR3 reads CASSIQPRGTGELFF. The DNA of the CDR3 is TGTGCCAGTAGTATACAACCGCGAGGCACCGGGGAGCTGTTTTTT.

The chain carries TRBV27 and TRBJ1-2, with TRBD1 as a possible D gene (6 bases). This CDR3 comprises 15 residues. Germline V gene sequence: CDR1 MNHEY, CDR2 SMNVEV (reference sequence). V lost 6 bases and J lost 8, with 22 bases in between. CDR3 bases: TGTGCCAGCAGGACATCAGGACGCCAGGGGAGAGGCTACACCTTC. Residues: CASRTSGRQGRGYTF.

A note on this clonotype: At one of its ends the junction is not consistent with the germline gene, which may arise from a read error. The chain employs TRBV27 and TRBJ2-7; TRBD1 matches at 7 bases. This CDR3 contains 14 residues. The V gene's germline CDR1 is MNHEY and CDR2 SMNVEV (reference sequence). The CDR3 is CASSSVGGSHEQYF. The DNA for the CDR3 is TGTGCCAGCAGTTCTGTAGGGGGCTCCCACGAGCAGTACTTC.

V and J are TRBV19 and TRBJ1-1; a weak D match, TRBD1 (5 bases). Germline V gives CDR1 LNHDA, CDR2 SQIVND (reference sequence). There are 14 residues in the CDR3. V shed 9 bases and J shed 4 bases, with 18 bases lying between them. For the CDR3, the DNA is TGTGCCAGCAGGGAGCTCGACTTGCCCACTGAAGCTTTCTTT. This codes for CASRELDLPTEAFF.

The rearrangement uses TRBV7-4 and TRBJ1-3; D not certain. V was shortened by 1 base and J by 0 bases, with 16 bases between the two germline ends. Germline CDR1 SGHVT, CDR2 SQSDAQ. This CDR3 region has 18 residues. The CDR3 bases are TGTGCCAGCAGCTTAGGGTTCCCCGGACTGGACTCTGGAAACACCATATATTTT. Translated: CASSLGFPGLDSGNTIYF.

V usage is TRBV30 and J usage is TRBJ2-7; D ambiguous. This CDR3 is 12 amino acids long. CDR1 and CDR2 from the germline V gene are GTSNPN and SVGIG (reference sequence). The V end lost 3 bases, the J end lost 6 bases, and 12 bases lay between the germline ends. Here the CDR3 DNA reads TGTGCCTGGAGCAACCAAAAATTCGAGCAGTACTTC. It specifies CAWSNQKFEQYF.

CDR3 region: CASSTRDSYWVSPQHF. CDR3 in DNA: TGTGCCAGTAGTACACGGGACTCCTACTGGGTTTCGCCCCAGCATTTT. V is TRBV19 and J is TRBJ1-5; D is possibly TRBD1 (5 bases). The CDR3 totals 16 residues. Trimming took 4 bases from V and 9 from J, leaving 22 bases between them. Germline CDR1 and CDR2: LNHDA and SQIVND (reference sequence). The full variable domain, rest sourced from reference TRBV19 and TRBJ1-5, is DGGITQSPKYLFRKEGQNVTLSCEQNLNHDAMYWYRQDPGQGLRLIYYSQIVNDFQKGDIAEGYSVSREKKESFPLTVTSAQKNPTAFYLCASSTRDSYWVSPQHFGDGTRLSIL.

The chain is built from TRBV5-4 and TRBJ1-2; weak D call: TRBD1 (5 bases). The CDR3 spans 13 residues. Germline V lookup: CDR1 SGHNT, CDR2 YYREEE (reference sequence). Trimming shortened V by 5 bases and J by 5 bases, and 13 bases separated the two germline ends. Here the CDR3 DNA reads TGTGCCAGCAGGTTTCCAGGGCGGTATGGCTACACCTTC. Protein sequence: CASRFPGRYGYTF.

This chain links TRBV27 with TRBJ2-3, with D uncertain. CDR1 is MNHEY and CDR2 is SMNVEV in the germline V gene (reference sequence). This CDR3 is 12 amino acids long. Between the trimmed V and J ends, which lost 3 bases and 5 bases, there was a span of 6 bases. The CDR3 reads CASSLDVDTQYF. CDR3 nucleotide sequence: TGTGCCAGCAGTTTGGATGTAGATACGCAGTATTTT.

The gene calls are TRBV15 and TRBJ2-5; tentatively, D is TRBD1 (5 bases). Trimming stripped 3 bases from V and 4 bases from J, with 18 bases between. Germline CDR1 and CDR2: LNHNV and YYDKDF (reference sequence). The length of the CDR3 is 16 residues. In nucleotides, the CDR3 is TGTGCCACCAGCAGCCTAAATCAGGGTAGGGGAGAGACCCAGTACTTC. Translating it yields CATSSLNQGRGETQYF. Drawing the rest from reference TRBV15 and TRBJ2-5, the complete variable domain is DAMVIQNPRYQVTQFGKPVTLSCSQTLNHNVMYWYQQKSSQAPKLLFHYYDKDFNNEADTPDNFQSRRPNTSFCFLDIRSPGLGDTAMYLCATSSLNQGRGETQYFGPGTRLLVL.

J is TRBJ1-6 and V is TRBV19; 9 bases agree with TRBD1. There are 16 residues in the CDR3. Germline-derived CDR1 and CDR2 are LNHDA and SQIVND (reference sequence). With 3 bases clipped from V and 9 bases from J, the junction kept 9 bases outside the gene matches. The CDR3 DNA reads TGTGCCAGTAGTATGGGGACAGGGAGACCTCGTTCACCCCTCCACTTT. Amino acids: CASSMGTGRPRSPLHF. The complete variable domain, with remaining parts taken from reference TRBV19 and TRBJ1-6, reads DGGITQSPKYLFRKEGQNVTLSCEQNLNHDAMYWYRQDPGQGLRLIYYSQIVNDFQKGDIAEGYSVSREKKESFPLTVTSAQKNPTAFYLCASSMGTGRPRSPLHFGNGTRLTVT.

The chain carries TRBV6-5 and TRBJ2-5; maybe TRBD2 (5 bases). Trimming took off 5 bases at V and 5 bases at J, with 12 bases between the two ends. This CDR3 contains 13 residues. CDR1 MNHEY and CDR2 SVGAGI come from the germline V gene. As DNA, the CDR3 is TGTGCCAGCAGTGACTTTGGCGGGGAGACCCAGTACTTC. Translated, it gives CASSDFGGETQYF.

CDR3 nucleotides: TGTGCCATCGGGATTCCAAACAGGGGGGTCTACGAGCAGTACTTC. It translates to CAIGIPNRGVYEQYF. The gene calls are TRBV10-3 and TRBJ2-7, with 8 bases fitting TRBD1. After removal of 8 bases from V and 3 bases from J, the junction contained 12 bases not matched to a gene. Per germline, CDR1 ENHRY and CDR2 SYGVKD. The CDR3 totals 15 residues.

The chain has TRBV6-5 and TRBJ2-1, with 8 bases aligning to TRBD2. The CDR3 runs to 15 residues. Germline V gene lookup returns CDR1 MNHEY and CDR2 SVGAGI. The V segment lost 5 bases and the J segment 4 bases; nucleotides outside the gene matches: 7. The CDR3 sequence: CASSGSGTRYNEQFF. The CDR3 DNA is TGTGCCAGCAGTGGGTCCGGGACTAGATACAATGAGCAGTTCTTC.